A selection of T cell receptor beta chains follows, all from one sample in a study of OX40 agonist ivuxolimab in advanced cancers. Some clones are missing from TCRdb's copy, which holds only in-frame ones; the method was immunoSEQ multiplex PCR. The table has roughly 66,000 clones, roughly four fifths seen once. This specimen was CD4+ or CD8+ T cells sorted from blood, taken in a trial of the OX40 agonist ivuxolimab. The receptors shown here come from an adult with an advanced solid tumor such as melanoma, head and neck, liver or kidney cancer. Each CDR3 is given with its conserved first and last residue. D genes are given only for firm matches. Clone size appears in some rows only: once, few, many, or a class for an expanded clone.

CDR3: CASSLDRDGSSGELFF
DNA: TGTGCCAGCAGCTTAGATCGCGACGGGTCTTCCGGGGAGCTGTTTTTT
D: NA
size: NA
J: TRBJ2-2
V: TRBV11-3

CDR3: CASSHEGTTLPGYEQFF
DNA: TGTGCCAGCAGCCATGAGGGGACTACCCTACCTGGCTATGAGCAGTTCTTC
D: TRBD2
size: NA
J: TRBJ2-1
V: TRBV4-2

CDR3: CATKDRTYQPQHF
DNA: TGTGCCACCAAGGACCGAACGTATCAGCCCCAGCATTTT
D: NA
size: once
J: TRBJ1-5
V: TRBV19

CDR3: CASSAQGANYGYTF
DNA: TGTGCCAGCAGTGCCCAGGGGGCTAACTATGGCTACACCTTC
D: TRBD1
size: NA
J: TRBJ1-2
V: TRBV2

CDR3: CASSKGQANTEAFF
DNA: TGTGCCAGCAGTAAGGGGCAGGCAAACACTGAAGCTTTCTTT
D: NA
size: NA
J: TRBJ1-1
V: TRBV6-4

CDR3: CASSPGTGANQPQHF
DNA: TGTGCCAGCTCACCAGGGACGGGGGCGAATCAGCCCCAGCATTTT
D: NA
size: few
J: TRBJ1-5
V: TRBV18

CDR3: CASSLWGSTDTQYF
DNA: TGTGCCAGCAGTTTGTGGGGAAGCACAGATACGCAGTATTTT
D: NA
size: once
J: TRBJ2-3
V: TRBV27

CDR3: CASGLGAGAGWLSEQYF
DNA: TGTGCTAGTGGTTTGGGGGCGGGGGCAGGGTGGCTCTCCGAGCAGTACTTC
D: NA
size: NA
J: TRBJ2-7
V: TRBV12-5

CDR3: CASSQDGGGATDTQYF
DNA: TGCGCCAGCAGCCAAGATGGCGGCGGGGCCACAGATACGCAGTATTTT
D: NA
size: NA
J: TRBJ2-3
V: TRBV4-1

CDR3: CAGGQGHEKLFF
DNA: TGTGCCGGCGGACAGGGGCATGAAAAACTGTTTTTT
D: TRBD1
size: NA
J: TRBJ1-4
V: TRBV30

CDR3: CASSLQVGEYYEQYF
DNA: TGTGCCAGCAGTTTACAAGTGGGGGAATACTACGAGCAGTACTTC
D: NA
size: NA
J: TRBJ2-7
V: TRBV27

CDR3: CASSQPGGHEQYF
DNA: TGCGCCAGCAGTCAACCAGGCGGCCACGAGCAGTACTTC
D: NA
size: NA
J: TRBJ2-7
V: TRBV23-1

CDR3: CASSLTGVAYEQYF
DNA: TGTGCCAGCAGTTTGACAGGGGTAGCCTACGAGCAGTACTTC
D: TRBD1
size: NA
J: TRBJ2-7
V: TRBV28

CDR3: CASSMGRREQRYEQYF
DNA: TGTGCCAGTAGTATGGGGAGGCGGGAGCAACGCTACGAGCAGTACTTC
D: TRBD2
size: NA
J: TRBJ2-7
V: TRBV19

CDR3: CASSSIGTEAFF
DNA: TGTGCCAGCAGTTCCATAGGGACTGAAGCTTTCTTT
D: NA
size: NA
J: TRBJ1-1
V: TRBV27

CDR3: CARSLEADRTAIQYF
DNA: TGTGCCAGAAGCTTGGAAGCGGATCGGACGGCCATTCAGTACTTC
D: NA
size: NA
J: TRBJ2-4
V: TRBV5-3

CDR3: CASSPGGPQHF
DNA: TGTGCCAGCTCACCAGGCGGCCCCCAGCATTTT
D: NA
size: NA
J: TRBJ1-5
V: TRBV18

CDR3: CASSSARGQETQYF
DNA: TGTGCCAGCAGCTCGGCTAGGGGCCAGGAGACCCAGTACTTC
D: NA
size: NA
J: TRBJ2-5
V: TRBV11-3

CDR3: CSAGLSYTGELFF
DNA: TGCAGCGCGGGACTCTCCTACACCGGGGAGCTGTTTTTT
D: NA
size: few
J: TRBJ2-2
V: TRBV29-1

CDR3: CASSEASSPGELFF
DNA: TGTGCCAGCAGTGAAGCGTCTAGCCCCGGGGAGCTGTTTTTT
D: NA
size: NA
J: TRBJ2-2
V: TRBV6-1

CDR3: CASSLEGDRSITEAFF
DNA: TGTGCCAGCAGCTTGGAGGGGGACAGGTCAATCACTGAAGCTTTCTTT
D: TRBD1
size: once
J: TRBJ1-1
V: TRBV5-5

CDR3: CASSNEPDDTQYF
DNA: TGTGCCAGCTCAAACGAACCAGACGATACGCAGTATTTT
D: NA
size: NA
J: TRBJ2-3
V: TRBV18

CDR3: CASSVGLSGNTIYF
DNA: TGCGCCAGCAGTGTCGGACTCTCTGGAAACACCATATATTTT
D: NA
size: NA
J: TRBJ1-3
V: TRBV10-1

CDR3: CASSFEIYEQYF
DNA: TGTGCCAGCAGCTTTGAGATCTACGAGCAGTACTTC
D: NA
size: NA
J: TRBJ2-7
V: TRBV7-8

CDR3: CASSAKDEQFF
DNA: TGTGCCAGCAGTGCCAAGGATGAGCAGTTCTTC
D: NA
size: NA
J: TRBJ2-1
V: TRBV6-6

CDR3: CASSYGGAKNIQYF
DNA: TGTGCCAGCAGTTATGGCGGAGCCAAAAACATTCAGTACTTC
D: NA
size: few
J: TRBJ2-4
V: TRBV6-5

CDR3: CASSFQGPDTEAFF
DNA: TGCGCCAGCAGCTTCCAGGGTCCGGACACTGAAGCTTTCTTT
D: NA
size: once
J: TRBJ1-1
V: TRBV5-1

CDR3: CATKGRATKNIQYF
DNA: TGTGCCACCAAAGGGCGCGCTACCAAAAACATTCAGTACTTC
D: NA
size: NA
J: TRBJ2-4
V: TRBV15

CDR3: CASSFNRIDSAKSEGYTF
DNA: TGTGCCAGCAGCTTTAACCGGATCGACAGCGCTAAGAGCGAGGGCTACACCTTC
D: NA
size: NA
J: TRBJ1-2
V: TRBV28

CDR3: CASSQVVVGNEQFF
DNA: TGTGCCAGCAGCCAAGTCGTGGTGGGGAATGAGCAGTTCTTC
D: NA
size: NA
J: TRBJ2-1
V: TRBV14

CDR3: CASSLMGGAQPQHF
DNA: TGTGCCAGCAGCTTAATGGGGGGTGCTCAGCCCCAGCATTTT
D: NA
size: NA
J: TRBJ1-5
V: TRBV7-8

CDR3: CASSSGAGSQPQHF
DNA: TGTGCCAGCAGTTCAGGGGCTGGAAGTCAGCCCCAGCATTTT
D: NA
size: NA
J: TRBJ1-5
V: TRBV27

CDR3: CASRLQGYANTGELFF
DNA: TGTGCCAGCAGACTACAGGGATACGCGAACACCGGGGAGCTGTTTTTT
D: NA
size: NA
J: TRBJ2-2
V: TRBV27

CDR3: CASSLAGQGLETQYF
DNA: TGTGCCAGCAGCTTAGCGGGACAGGGCCTCGAGACCCAGTACTTC
D: TRBD1
size: once
J: TRBJ2-5
V: TRBV11-2

CDR3: CASSLSMPYEQYF
DNA: TGTGCCAGCAGTTTAAGCATGCCCTACGAGCAGTACTTC
D: NA
size: NA
J: TRBJ2-7
V: TRBV28

CDR3: CASSQGGQGAREQYF
DNA: TGCGCCAGCAGCCAAGGAGGACAGGGGGCTCGGGAGCAGTACTTC
D: TRBD1
size: NA
J: TRBJ2-7
V: TRBV4-3

CDR3: CAISESGTSGRANEQFF
DNA: TGTGCCATCAGTGAGTCAGGGACTAGCGGGCGGGCGAATGAGCAGTTCTTC
D: TRBD2
size: NA
J: TRBJ2-1
V: TRBV10-3

CDR3: CASSLSVGGVQETQYF
DNA: TGCGCCAGCAGCTTGTCAGTTGGGGGGGTCCAAGAGACCCAGTACTTC
D: TRBD2
size: NA
J: TRBJ2-5
V: TRBV5-1

CDR3: CASSQDRRETQYF
DNA: TGTGCCAGTAGTCAGGACCGCCGTGAGACCCAGTACTTC
D: NA
size: NA
J: TRBJ2-5
V: TRBV19

CDR3: CASSDRGVYEQYF
DNA: TGCGCCAGCAGTGACCGGGGGGTCTACGAGCAGTACTTC
D: TRBD2
size: NA
J: TRBJ2-7
V: TRBV10-1

CDR3: CATSRLTGGQGNEQYF
DNA: TGTGCCACCAGCAGACTGACCGGAGGGCAGGGTAACGAGCAGTACTTC
D: NA
size: NA
J: TRBJ2-7
V: TRBV15

CDR3: CASTLRDSPAEAFF
DNA: TGTGCCAGCACGCTCCGGGACAGCCCAGCTGAAGCTTTCTTT
D: TRBD1
size: NA
J: TRBJ1-1
V: TRBV7-9

CDR3: CASSLQTASYEQYF
DNA: TGTGCCAGCTCACTACAGACAGCCTCCTACGAGCAGTACTTC
D: NA
size: NA
J: TRBJ2-7
V: TRBV18

CDR3: CASATGGRETQYF
DNA: TGTGCCAGCGCGACAGGGGGCCGGGAGACCCAGTACTTC
D: TRBD1
size: few
J: TRBJ2-5
V: TRBV25-1

CDR3: CSAVTAMNTEAFF
DNA: TGCAGCGCCGTGACAGCTATGAACACTGAAGCTTTCTTT
D: NA
size: NA
J: TRBJ1-1
V: TRBV29-1

CDR3: CSVEEGGGKTQYF
DNA: TGCAGCGTTGAAGAGGGGGGAGGAAAGACCCAGTACTTC
D: NA
size: NA
J: TRBJ2-5
V: TRBV29-1

CDR3: CASSYQGLAGSYNEQFF
DNA: TGTGCCAGCAGCTACCAGGGACTAGCGGGATCCTACAATGAGCAGTTCTTC
D: TRBD2
size: NA
J: TRBJ2-1
V: TRBV7-9

CDR3: CASSLGLALNTDTQYF
DNA: TGCGCCAGCAGCTTGGGTTTAGCTCTGAACACAGATACGCAGTATTTT
D: NA
size: NA
J: TRBJ2-3
V: TRBV5-1

CDR3: CASSLDTHVDTGELFF
DNA: TGTGCCAGCAGCCTGGACACCCACGTGGACACCGGGGAGCTGTTTTTT
D: NA
size: NA
J: TRBJ2-2
V: TRBV5-5

CDR3: CASSISSRGPSQGHF
DNA: TGTGCCAGTAGTATATCGTCCAGGGGCCCCTCCCAGGGGCATTTT
D: NA
size: NA
J: TRBJ1-5
V: TRBV19

CDR3: CASSFGTANQPQHF
DNA: TGTGCCAGCAGCTTCGGGACAGCTAATCAGCCCCAGCATTTT
D: TRBD1
size: NA
J: TRBJ1-5
V: TRBV7-6

CDR3: CASSLLGQGAHQPQHF
DNA: TGTGCCAGCAGTTTATTGGGACAGGGGGCCCATCAGCCCCAGCATTTT
D: TRBD1
size: NA
J: TRBJ1-5
V: TRBV27

CDR3: CASSQERLAGASGDEQFF
DNA: TGCGCCAGCAGCCAGGAACGACTAGCGGGAGCGTCTGGCGATGAGCAGTTCTTC
D: TRBD2
size: NA
J: TRBJ2-1
V: TRBV4-3

CDR3: CASRLGASGTGEQYF
DNA: TGTGCCAGCAGATTGGGGGCTAGCGGGACGGGGGAGCAGTACTTC
D: TRBD2
size: few
J: TRBJ2-7
V: TRBV2

CDR3: CAISDPHGRLGGLFF
DNA: TGTGCCATCAGTGATCCCCATGGGCGCCTGGGGGGGCTGTTTTTT
D: NA
size: once
J: TRBJ2-2
V: TRBV10-3

CDR3: CASYSRNTGELFF
DNA: TGCGCCAGTTACTCGAGGAACACCGGGGAGCTGTTTTTT
D: NA
size: NA
J: TRBJ2-2
V: TRBV5-1

CDR3: CAWSPDPKGSYEQYF
DNA: TGTGCCTGGAGTCCAGACCCGAAGGGCTCCTACGAGCAGTACTTC
D: NA
size: NA
J: TRBJ2-7
V: TRBV30

CDR3: CASSLRAANTEAFF
DNA: TGCGCCAGCAGCTTGAGGGCAGCGAACACTGAAGCTTTCTTT
D: NA
size: NA
J: TRBJ1-1
V: TRBV5-1

CDR3: CASSTDRFYGYTF
DNA: TGTGCCAGTAGTACGGACAGGTTCTATGGCTACACCTTC
D: TRBD1
size: NA
J: TRBJ1-2
V: TRBV19

CDR3: CASPTDWQETQYF
DNA: TGTGCCAGCCCGACAGATTGGCAAGAGACCCAGTACTTC
D: NA
size: once
J: TRBJ2-5
V: TRBV18